The clone carrying this T cell receptor beta chain was counted once. Its specificity is unknown. Germline loops: CDR1 SGHKS, CDR2 YYEKEE (reference sequence). Trimming stripped 0 bases from V and 1 base from J, with 7 bases between. This CDR3 has 15 residues. This specimen belongs to a study of T cell responses to AZD1222 COVID-19 vaccine. Study as a whole: Second-dose recipients at about 4 or about 12 weeks were treated as one pooled group.

Study-wide results and caveats: Donor demographics were predominantly white British with a female majority; clonal diversity may be underestimated. Regions left unmutated in variants are reportedly the target of nearly half of spike-specific TCRs.

Generated by immunoSEQ multiplex PCR, the TCRdb table keeps only in-frame clones and is missing some. The top ten clones hold approximately 8% of a sample with some 190,000 clones, around nine tenths of them seen once. This chain joins TRBV5-5 and TRBJ2-2, with D perhaps TRBD1 (6 bases). The sequences come from peripheral blood, collected on day 0 of AZD1222 vaccination. This sequence was found in an adult in good health. CDR3 nucleotides: TGTGCCAGCAGCTTGGTAGGGGGGAACACCGGGGAGCTGTTTTTT. It specifies CASSLVGGNTGELFF.